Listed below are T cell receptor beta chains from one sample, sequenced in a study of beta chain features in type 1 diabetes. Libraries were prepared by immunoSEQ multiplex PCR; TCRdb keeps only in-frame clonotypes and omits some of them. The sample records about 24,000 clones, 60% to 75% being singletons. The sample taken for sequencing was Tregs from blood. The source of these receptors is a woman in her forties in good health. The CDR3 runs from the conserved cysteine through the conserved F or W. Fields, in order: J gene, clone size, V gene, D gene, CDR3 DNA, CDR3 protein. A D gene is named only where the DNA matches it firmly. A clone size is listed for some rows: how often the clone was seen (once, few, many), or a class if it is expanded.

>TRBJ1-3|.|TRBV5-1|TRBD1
TGCGCCAGCAGCGCGTCCCGGACAGGGGGCGCCGCTGGAAACACCATATATTTT
CASSASRTGGAAGNTIYF
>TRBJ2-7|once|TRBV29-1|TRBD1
TGCAGCGTTGAAAGGGTTGTGGGGACAGGGGAACCCTACGAGCAGTACTTC
CSVERVVGTGEPYEQYF
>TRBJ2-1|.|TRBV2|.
TGTGCCAGCAGTGACCGGGAATACAATGAGCAGTTCTTC
CASSDREYNEQFF
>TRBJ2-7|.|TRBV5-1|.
TGCGCCAGCAGCTTGGGACAGTCCTACGAGCAGTACTTC
CASSLGQSYEQYF
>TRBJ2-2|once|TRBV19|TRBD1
TGTGCCAGTAGTCGCAGGGGGACGAACACCGGGGAGCTGTTTTTT
CASSRRGTNTGELFF
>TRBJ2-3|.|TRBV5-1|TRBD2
TGCGCCAGCAGCAGGATACAAGCGGGGATCAGCCCAGATACGCAGTATTTT
CASSRIQAGISPDTQYF
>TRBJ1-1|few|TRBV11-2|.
TGTGCCAGCAGCGTGGGCGTTGAAGCTTTCTTT
CASSVGVEAFF
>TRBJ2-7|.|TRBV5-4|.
TGTGCCAGCAGCCGTACAGGGTACGAGCAGTACTTC
CASSRTGYEQYF
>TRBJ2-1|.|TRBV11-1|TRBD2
TGTGCCAGCAGCTCGGGAGCGGGGCTGGACAATGAGCAGTTCTTC
CASSSGAGLDNEQFF
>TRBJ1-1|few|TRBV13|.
TGTGCCAGCAGCTTCCCACAGGGATCGTGGGACACTGAAGCTTTCTTT
CASSFPQGSWDTEAFF
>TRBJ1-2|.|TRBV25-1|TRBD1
TGTGCCACCGAGGCAGCAGGGGGTTACGGCTACACCTTC
CATEAAGGYGYTF
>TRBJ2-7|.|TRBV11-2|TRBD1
TGTGCCAGCAGCCAAACAGGGGGCTACGAGCAGTACTTC
CASSQTGGYEQYF
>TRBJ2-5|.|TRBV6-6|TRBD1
TGTGCCAGCAGCTCTCCGGGACAGGGGCAAGAGACCCAGTACTTC
CASSSPGQGQETQYF
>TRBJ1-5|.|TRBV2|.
TGTGCCAGCAGGGGAGGAAGGGGCGGGAATCAGCCCCAGCATTTT
CASRGGRGGNQPQHF
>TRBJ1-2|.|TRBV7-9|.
TGTGCCAGCAGCTTAGCCGCCCAGGGTGGCTACACCTTC
CASSLAAQGGYTF
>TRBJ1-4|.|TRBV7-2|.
TGTGCCAGCAGCTTAAGGGGACGGGCGGGGGCTAATGAAAAACTGTTTTTT
CASSLRGRAGANEKLFF
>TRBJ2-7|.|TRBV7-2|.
TGTGCCAGCAGCTGGGGGGCCTACGAGCAGTACTTC
CASSWGAYEQYF
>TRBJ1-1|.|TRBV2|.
TGTGCCAGCAGACGGGGAGAGGGCACTGAAGCTTTCTTT
CASRRGEGTEAFF
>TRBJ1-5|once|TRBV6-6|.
TGTGCCAGCAACAGGGAGCGGCAACAGCCCCAGCATTTT
CASNRERQQPQHF
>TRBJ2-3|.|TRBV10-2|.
TGCGCCAGCAGTGCACTTCTCCTCACAGATACGCAGTATTTT
CASSALLLTDTQYF
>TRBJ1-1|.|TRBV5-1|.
TGCGCCAGCAGCTACCTGGGGGCAGGACAGAACACTGAAGCTTTCTTT
CASSYLGAGQNTEAFF
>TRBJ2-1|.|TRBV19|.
TGTGCCAGTAGTATGGGCCTTCCCAATGAGCAGTTCTTC
CASSMGLPNEQFF
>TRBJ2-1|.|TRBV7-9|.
TGTGCCAGCAGCTTAGTCAGGGCTCCCTACAATGAGCAGTTCTTC
CASSLVRAPYNEQFF
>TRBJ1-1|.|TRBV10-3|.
TGTGCCATCAAACCCACCAGGGAGAACACTGAAGCTTTCTTT
CAIKPTRENTEAFF
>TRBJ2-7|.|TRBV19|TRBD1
TGTGCCAGTAGTCTAGCATCGGGACAGGTGTACGAGCAGTACTTC
CASSLASGQVYEQYF
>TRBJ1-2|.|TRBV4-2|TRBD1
TGTGCCAGCAGCCAAGATCAATTCTGGGACAGAGAGACCTTGATAAACTATGGCTACACCTTC
CASSQDQFWDRETLINYGYTF
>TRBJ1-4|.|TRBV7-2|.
TGTGCCAGCAGCGGAGACGCGGAAAAACTGTTTTTT
CASSGDAEKLFF
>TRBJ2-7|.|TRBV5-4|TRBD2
TGTGCCAGCAGCGCCTCCAGCGGGGGTTACGAGCAGTACTTC
CASSASSGGYEQYF
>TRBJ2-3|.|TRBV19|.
TGTGCCAGTAGTATTACCGGGGGACCGCAGTATTTT
CASSITGGPQYF
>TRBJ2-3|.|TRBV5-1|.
TGCGCCAGCAGCCTTCAATCCTCGACTACAGATACGCAGTATTTT
CASSLQSSTTDTQYF
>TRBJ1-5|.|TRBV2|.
TGTGCCAGCAGGCGGACAACGGGCAATCAGCCCCAGCATTTT
CASRRTTGNQPQHF
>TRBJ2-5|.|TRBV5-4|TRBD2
TGTGCCAGCAGCTTGGGTTTAGCGGGGTCTGAGACCCAGTACTTC
CASSLGLAGSETQYF
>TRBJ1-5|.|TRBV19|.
TGTGCCAGTAGTCACCAGTCGAGCAATCAGCCCCAGCATTTT
CASSHQSSNQPQHF
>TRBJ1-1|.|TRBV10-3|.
TGTGCCATCAGTGAAATCAGGAACACTGAAGCTTTCTTT
CAISEIRNTEAFF
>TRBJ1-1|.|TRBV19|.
TGTGCCAGTAGTATGCCAGGGCTTATGAACACTGAAGCTTTCTTT
CASSMPGLMNTEAFF
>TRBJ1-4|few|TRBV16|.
TGTGCCAGCAGCCAAGGAGGGGCGACTAATGAAAAACTGTTTTTT
CASSQGGATNEKLFF
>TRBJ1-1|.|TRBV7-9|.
TGTGCCAGCAGCTTAGGGGCCGCTACTATACTAGGGGCTTTCTTT
CASSLGAATILGAFF
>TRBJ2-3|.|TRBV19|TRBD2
TGTGCCAGTAGTCCCTCCCCTCTAGCGGGCCATGGCACAGATACGCAGTATTTT
CASSPSPLAGHGTDTQYF
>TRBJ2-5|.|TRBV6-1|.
TGTGCCAGCAGTCAACTAGTCTGGGCCCAGTACTTC
CASSQLVWAQYF
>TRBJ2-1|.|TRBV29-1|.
TGCAGCGTTGCCGGGACAAAGTCCTACAATGAGCAGTTCTTC
CSVAGTKSYNEQFF